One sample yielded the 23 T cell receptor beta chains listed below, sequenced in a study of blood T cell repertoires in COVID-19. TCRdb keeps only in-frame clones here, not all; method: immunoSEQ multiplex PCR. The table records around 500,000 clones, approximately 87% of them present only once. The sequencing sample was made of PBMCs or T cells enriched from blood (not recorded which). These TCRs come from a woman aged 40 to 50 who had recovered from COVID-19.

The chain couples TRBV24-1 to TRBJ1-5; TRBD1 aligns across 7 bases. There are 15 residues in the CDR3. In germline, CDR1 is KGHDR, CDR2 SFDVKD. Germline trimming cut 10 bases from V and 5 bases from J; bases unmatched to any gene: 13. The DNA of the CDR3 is TGTGCCACACAAGAAGGGACAGTCCCCCATCAGCCCCAGCATTTT. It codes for CATQEGTVPHQPQHF.

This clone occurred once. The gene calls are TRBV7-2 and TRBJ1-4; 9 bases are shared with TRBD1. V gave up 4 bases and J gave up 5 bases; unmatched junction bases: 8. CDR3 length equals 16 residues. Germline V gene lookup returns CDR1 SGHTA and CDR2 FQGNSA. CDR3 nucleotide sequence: TGTGCCAGCAGCTACCGTCCGGGACAGGGAAATGAAAAACTGTTTTTT. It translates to CASSYRPGQGNEKLFF.

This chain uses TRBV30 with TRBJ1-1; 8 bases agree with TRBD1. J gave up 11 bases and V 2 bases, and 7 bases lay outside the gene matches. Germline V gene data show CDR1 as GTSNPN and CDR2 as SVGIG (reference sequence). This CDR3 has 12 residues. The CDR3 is CAWSHGQGGAFF. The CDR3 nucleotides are TGTGCCTGGAGTCACGGACAGGGAGGCGCTTTCTTT.

The CDR3 DNA is TGTGCCAGCAGCCCCCAAGGGGGCACCTACAATGAGCAGTTCTTC. This gives the protein CASSPQGGTYNEQFF. The chain has TRBV11-2 and TRBJ2-1; 7 nucleotides align to TRBD1. The J segment lost 2 bases and the V segment lost 5 bases, leaving 6 bases of the junction unmatched. In germline, CDR1 is SGHAT, CDR2 FQNNGV. This CDR3 is built from 15 residues.

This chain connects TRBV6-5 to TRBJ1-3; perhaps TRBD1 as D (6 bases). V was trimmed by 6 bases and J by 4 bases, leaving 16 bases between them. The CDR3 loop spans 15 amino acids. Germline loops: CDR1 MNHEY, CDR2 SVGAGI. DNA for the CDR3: TGTGCCAGCAGCCTCGCGGGGGGGCACGGAAACACCATATATTTT. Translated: CASSLAGGHGNTIYF.

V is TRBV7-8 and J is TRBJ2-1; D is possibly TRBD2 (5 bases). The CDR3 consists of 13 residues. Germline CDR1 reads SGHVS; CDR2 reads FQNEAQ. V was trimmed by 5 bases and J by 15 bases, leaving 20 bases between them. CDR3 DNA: TGTGCCAGCAGCCCGGAGGTGGAAAGAGTAGGGTTCTTC. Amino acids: CASSPEVERVGFF.

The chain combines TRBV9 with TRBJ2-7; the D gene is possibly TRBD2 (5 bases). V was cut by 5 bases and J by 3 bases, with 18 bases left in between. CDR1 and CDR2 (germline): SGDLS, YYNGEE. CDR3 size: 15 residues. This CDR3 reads CASSADLASHYEQYF. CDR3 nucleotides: TGTGCCAGCAGTGCAGATCTAGCATCCCACTACGAGCAGTACTTC.

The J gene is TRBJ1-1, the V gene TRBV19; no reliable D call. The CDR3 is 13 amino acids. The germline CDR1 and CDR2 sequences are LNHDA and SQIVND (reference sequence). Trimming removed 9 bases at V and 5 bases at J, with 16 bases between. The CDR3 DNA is TGTGCCAGCTCGGGGTCAGAGGGAACTGAAGCTTTCTTT. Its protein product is CASSGSEGTEAFF. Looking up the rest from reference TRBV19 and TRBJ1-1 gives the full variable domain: DGGITQSPKYLFRKEGQNVTLSCEQNLNHDAMYWYRQDPGQGLRLIYYSQIVNDFQKGDIAEGYSVSREKKESFPLTVTSAQKNPTAFYLCASSGSEGTEAFFGQGTRLTVV.

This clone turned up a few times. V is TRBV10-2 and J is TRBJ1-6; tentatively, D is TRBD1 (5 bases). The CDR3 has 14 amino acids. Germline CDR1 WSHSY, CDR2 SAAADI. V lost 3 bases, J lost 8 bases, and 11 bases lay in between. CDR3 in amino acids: CASSDLGHDSPLHF. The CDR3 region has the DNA TGCGCCAGCAGTGATTTGGGGCATGATTCACCCCTCCACTTT.

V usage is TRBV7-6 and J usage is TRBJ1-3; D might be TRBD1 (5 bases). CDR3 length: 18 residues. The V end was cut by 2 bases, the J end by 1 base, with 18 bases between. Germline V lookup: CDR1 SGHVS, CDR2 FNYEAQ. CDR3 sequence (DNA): TGTGCCAGCAGCTTAAGCCCCCCCACAGGATTATCTGGAAACACCATATATTTT. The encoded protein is CASSLSPPTGLSGNTIYF.

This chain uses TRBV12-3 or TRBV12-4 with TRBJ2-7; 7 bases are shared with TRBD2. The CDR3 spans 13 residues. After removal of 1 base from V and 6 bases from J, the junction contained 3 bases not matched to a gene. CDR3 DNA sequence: TGTGCCAGCAGTTTAGGACTAGCTAGCGAGCAGTACTTC. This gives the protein CASSLGLASEQYF.

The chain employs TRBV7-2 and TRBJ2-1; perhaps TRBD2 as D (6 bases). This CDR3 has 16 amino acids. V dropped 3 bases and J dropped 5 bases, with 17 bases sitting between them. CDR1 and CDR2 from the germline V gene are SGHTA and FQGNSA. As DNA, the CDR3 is TGTGCCAGCAGCTTCAATTTCGGGACTTTTCACAATGAGCAGTTCTTC. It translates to CASSFNFGTFHNEQFF.

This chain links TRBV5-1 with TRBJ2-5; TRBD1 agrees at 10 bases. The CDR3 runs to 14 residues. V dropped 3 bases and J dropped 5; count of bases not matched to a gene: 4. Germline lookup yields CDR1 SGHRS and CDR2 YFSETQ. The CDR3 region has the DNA TGCGCCAGCAGCTGGGGGGACAGGGGCGAGACCCAGTACTTC. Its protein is CASSWGDRGETQYF.

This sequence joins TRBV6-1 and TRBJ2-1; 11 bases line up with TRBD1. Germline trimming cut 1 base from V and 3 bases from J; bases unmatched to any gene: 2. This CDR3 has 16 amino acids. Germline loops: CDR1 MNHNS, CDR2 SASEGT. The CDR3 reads CASSEGGTGGYNEQFF. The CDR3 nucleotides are TGTGCCAGCAGTGAAGGGGGGACAGGGGGCTACAATGAGCAGTTCTTC.

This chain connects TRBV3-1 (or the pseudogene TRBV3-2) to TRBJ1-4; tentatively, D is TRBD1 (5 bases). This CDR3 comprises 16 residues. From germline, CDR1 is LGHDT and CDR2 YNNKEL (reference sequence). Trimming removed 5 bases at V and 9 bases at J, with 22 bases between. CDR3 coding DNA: TGTGCCAGCAGCTCAGCCCCGGGGGGTAAAGCGAAAAAACTGTTTTTT. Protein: CASSSAPGGKAKKLFF.

CDR3 sequence reads: CASSRETGTNTEAFF. The CDR3 nucleotides read TGCGCCAGCAGTAGAGAAACAGGGACGAACACTGAAGCTTTCTTT. The chain recombines TRBV10-1 with TRBJ1-1; maybe TRBD1 (6 bases). V was pared by 5 bases and J by 1 base, with 14 bases between. This CDR3 has 15 amino acids. From germline, CDR1 is WNHNN and CDR2 SYGVQD (reference sequence).

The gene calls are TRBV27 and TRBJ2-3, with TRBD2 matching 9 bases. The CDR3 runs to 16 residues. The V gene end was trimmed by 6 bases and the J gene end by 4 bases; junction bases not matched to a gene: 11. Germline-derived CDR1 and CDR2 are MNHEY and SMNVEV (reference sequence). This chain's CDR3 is CASSRIAGANADTQYF. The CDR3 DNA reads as TGTGCCAGCAGCCGGATAGCGGGGGCGAACGCAGATACGCAGTATTTT.

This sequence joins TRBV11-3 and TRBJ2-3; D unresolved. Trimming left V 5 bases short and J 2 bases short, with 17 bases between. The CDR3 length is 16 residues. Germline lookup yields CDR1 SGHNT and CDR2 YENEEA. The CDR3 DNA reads TGTGCCAGCAGCCCTTCAGGCCGCGCCTTCACAGATACGCAGTATTTT. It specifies CASSPSGRAFTDTQYF.

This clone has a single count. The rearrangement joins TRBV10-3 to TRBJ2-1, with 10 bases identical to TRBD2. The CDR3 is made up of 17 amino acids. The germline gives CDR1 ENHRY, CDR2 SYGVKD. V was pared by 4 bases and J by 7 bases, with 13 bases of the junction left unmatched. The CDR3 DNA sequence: TGTGCCATCAGTGTAAAGTTTCTAGCGGGAGAGTTAAATGAGCAGTTCTTC. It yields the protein CAISVKFLAGELNEQFF.

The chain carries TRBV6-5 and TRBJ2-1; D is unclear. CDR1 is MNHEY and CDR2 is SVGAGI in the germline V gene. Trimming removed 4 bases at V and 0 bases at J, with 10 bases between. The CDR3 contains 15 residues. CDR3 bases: TGTGCCAGCAGTTCCGACTTGTACTCCTACAATGAGCAGTTCTTC. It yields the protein CASSSDLYSYNEQFF.

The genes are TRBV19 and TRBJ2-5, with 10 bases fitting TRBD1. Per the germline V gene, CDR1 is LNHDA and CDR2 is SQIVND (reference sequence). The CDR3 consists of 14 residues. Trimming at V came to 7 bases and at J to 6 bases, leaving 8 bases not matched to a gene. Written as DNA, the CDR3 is TGTGCCAGTACTGCGACAGGGGGCGCACAGACCCAGTACTTC. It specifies CASTATGGAQTQYF.

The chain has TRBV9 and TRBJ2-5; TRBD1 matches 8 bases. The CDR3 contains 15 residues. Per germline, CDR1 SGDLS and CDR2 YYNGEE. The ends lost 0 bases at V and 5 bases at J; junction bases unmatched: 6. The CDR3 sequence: CASSVGGGQGETQYF. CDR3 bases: TGTGCCAGCAGCGTAGGAGGAGGACAGGGCGAGACCCAGTACTTC.

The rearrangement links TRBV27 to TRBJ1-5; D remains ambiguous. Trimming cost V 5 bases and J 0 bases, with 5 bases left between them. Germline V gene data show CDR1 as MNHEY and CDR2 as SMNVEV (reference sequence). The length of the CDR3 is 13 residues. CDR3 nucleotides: TGTGCCAGCAGTATCCATAGCAATCAGCCCCAGCATTTT. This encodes CASSIHSNQPQHF.